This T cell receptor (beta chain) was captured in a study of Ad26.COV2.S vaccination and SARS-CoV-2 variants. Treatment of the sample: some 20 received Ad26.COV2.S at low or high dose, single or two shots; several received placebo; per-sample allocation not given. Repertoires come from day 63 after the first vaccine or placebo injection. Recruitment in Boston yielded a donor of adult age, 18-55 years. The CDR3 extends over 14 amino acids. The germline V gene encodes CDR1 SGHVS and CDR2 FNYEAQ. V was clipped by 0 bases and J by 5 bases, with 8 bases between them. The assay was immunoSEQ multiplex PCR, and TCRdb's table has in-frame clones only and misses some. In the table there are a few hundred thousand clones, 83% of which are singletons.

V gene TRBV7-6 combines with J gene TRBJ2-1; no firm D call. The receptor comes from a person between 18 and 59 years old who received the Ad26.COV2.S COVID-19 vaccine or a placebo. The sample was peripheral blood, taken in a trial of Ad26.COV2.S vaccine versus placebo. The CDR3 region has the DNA TGTGCCAGCAGCTTAGCGGGCTGGGACAATGAGCAGTTCTTC. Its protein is CASSLAGWDNEQFF.